The T cell receptor (beta chain) under discussion was sequenced for a study of blood T cell repertoires in COVID-19. Study information: COVID-19 samples from acute and convalescent phases originated in the United States, Italy and Spain. The cDNA or gDNA used as material had been derived from T cells, B-cell-depleted T cells, or PBMCs.

In the original processing: It was from reference gene primer amplification that nucleated cell counts were estimated. Here immunoSEQ multiplex PCR was the method, and the copy in TCRdb shows in-frame clones only, minus some. Clonal size and the V and J genes are those of that table, whereas D and trimming came from the DNA. The table records roughly 56,000 clones, around 85% of them present only once. This CDR3 contains 17 residues. Per germline, CDR1 MDHEN and CDR2 SYDVKM. V lost 8 bases, J lost 0 bases, and 20 bases lay in between. The V call is TRBV28, the J call TRBJ1-3; D is ambiguous. The sequenced sample was peripheral blood. This receptor was identified in a human donor in a cohort sampled during active COVID-19. CDR3 loop: CASLPSGFGHSGNTIYF. The CDR3 DNA reads as TGTGCCAGCCTCCCCTCGGGGTTTGGGCACTCTGGAAACACCATATATTTT.